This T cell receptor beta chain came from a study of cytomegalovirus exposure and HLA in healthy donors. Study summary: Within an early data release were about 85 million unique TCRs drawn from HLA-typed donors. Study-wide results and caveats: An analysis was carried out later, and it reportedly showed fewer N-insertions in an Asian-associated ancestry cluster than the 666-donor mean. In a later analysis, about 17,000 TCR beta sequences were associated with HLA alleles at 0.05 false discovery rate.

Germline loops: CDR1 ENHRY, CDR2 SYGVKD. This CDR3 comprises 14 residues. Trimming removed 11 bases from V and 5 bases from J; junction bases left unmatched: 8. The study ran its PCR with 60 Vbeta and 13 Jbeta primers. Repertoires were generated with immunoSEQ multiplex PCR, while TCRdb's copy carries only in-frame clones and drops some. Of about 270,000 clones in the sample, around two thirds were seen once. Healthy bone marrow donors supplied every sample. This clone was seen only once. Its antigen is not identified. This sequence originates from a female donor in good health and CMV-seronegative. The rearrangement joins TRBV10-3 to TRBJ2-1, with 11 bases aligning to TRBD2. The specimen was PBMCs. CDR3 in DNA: TGTGCCTCTCATGGGACTAGCGGAAACAATGAGCAGTTCTTC. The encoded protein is CASHGTSGNNEQFF.